Listed below are T cell receptor beta chains from one sample, sequenced in a study of cytomegalovirus exposure and HLA in healthy donors. Repertoires were generated with immunoSEQ multiplex PCR, while TCRdb's copy carries only in-frame clones and drops some. The sample includes about 120,000 clones, more than 80% of them seen just once. The source material was PBMCs. The origin of the receptors is a man in his forties in good health and CMV-seronegative. Each CDR3 is given with its conserved first and last residue. D genes are given only for firm matches. Size is stated for part of the rows, as once, few or many counts, or as a class when the clone is expanded.

abundance: -
j_gene: TRBJ1-2
v_gene: TRBV29-1
len: 14
d_gene: -
CDR3nt: TGCAGCGTCGCTCCAGGCGTTTCTAACTATGGCTACACCTTC
CDR3aa: CSVAPGVSNYGYTF

abundance: -
j_gene: TRBJ1-4
v_gene: TRBV10-3
len: 16
d_gene: -
CDR3nt: TGTGCCATCAGTGATAATCTAGGTGGAACTAATGAAAAACTGTTTTTT
CDR3aa: CAISDNLGGTNEKLFF

abundance: -
j_gene: TRBJ2-1
v_gene: TRBV10-3
len: 15
d_gene: TRBD1
CDR3nt: TGTGCCATGTCCCCGGGACAGGGGACGTTGGGTGAGCAGTTCTTC
CDR3aa: CAMSPGQGTLGEQFF

abundance: -
j_gene: TRBJ2-1
v_gene: TRBV7-3
len: 12
d_gene: -
CDR3nt: TGTGCCAGCAGTACTCGTGGCAATGAGCAGTTCTTC
CDR3aa: CASSTRGNEQFF

abundance: -
j_gene: TRBJ1-3
v_gene: TRBV6-6
len: 15
d_gene: -
CDR3nt: TGTGCCAGCAAGTCCGGTGGTTTCTCTGGAAACACCATATATTTT
CDR3aa: CASKSGGFSGNTIYF

abundance: -
j_gene: TRBJ2-6
v_gene: TRBV30
len: 18
d_gene: TRBD2
CDR3nt: TGTGCCCGGTGGGGGCAGCGGGGGGAAGGCTCTGGGGCCAACGTCCTGACTTTC
CDR3aa: CARWGQRGEGSGANVLTF

abundance: -
j_gene: TRBJ1-5
v_gene: TRBV7-2
len: 13
d_gene: -
CDR3nt: TGTGCCAGCAGCTTAGGGCACGATCAGCCCCAGCATTTT
CDR3aa: CASSLGHDQPQHF

abundance: -
j_gene: TRBJ1-6
v_gene: TRBV4-1
len: 16
d_gene: -
CDR3nt: TGCGCCAGCAGCCAGACGACAGCCTCCTATAATTCACCCCTCCACTTT
CDR3aa: CASSQTTASYNSPLHF

abundance: -
j_gene: TRBJ2-5
v_gene: TRBV7-2
len: 15
d_gene: -
CDR3nt: TGTGCCAGCAGCACACGGGGAGAGAAACAAGAGACCCAGTACTTC
CDR3aa: CASSTRGEKQETQYF

abundance: -
j_gene: TRBJ2-2
v_gene: TRBV5-1
len: 15
d_gene: TRBD1
CDR3nt: TGCGCCAGCAGCGCAGGGGGCGCGGACACCGGGGAGCTGTTTTTT
CDR3aa: CASSAGGADTGELFF

abundance: -
j_gene: TRBJ1-1
v_gene: TRBV6-1
len: 14
d_gene: -
CDR3nt: TGTGCCAGCAGCCCGTTTAGCCGGGGCACTGAAGCTTTCTTT
CDR3aa: CASSPFSRGTEAFF

abundance: -
j_gene: TRBJ1-2
v_gene: TRBV7-2
len: 15
d_gene: -
CDR3nt: TGTGCCAGCAGCTTAGCGAGGCTGCGTGGCTATGGCTACACCTTC
CDR3aa: CASSLARLRGYGYTF

abundance: -
j_gene: TRBJ2-1
v_gene: TRBV7-9
len: 13
d_gene: -
CDR3nt: TGTGCCAGCAGCTTAGCCCCGAGGAATGAGCAGTTCTTC
CDR3aa: CASSLAPRNEQFF

abundance: once
j_gene: TRBJ1-4
v_gene: TRBV4-1
len: 15
d_gene: -
CDR3nt: TGCGCCAGCAGCCAAGTTACTAGGACTAATGAAAAACTGTTTTTT
CDR3aa: CASSQVTRTNEKLFF

abundance: -
j_gene: TRBJ1-6
v_gene: TRBV27
len: 14
d_gene: -
CDR3nt: TGTGCCAGCACCTCTGCGGGTTTTGGATCACCCCTCCACTTT
CDR3aa: CASTSAGFGSPLHF

abundance: -
j_gene: TRBJ1-1
v_gene: TRBV27
len: 14
d_gene: -
CDR3nt: TGTGCCAGCAGTTTAGTAGGGGTGAACACTGAAGCTTTCTTT
CDR3aa: CASSLVGVNTEAFF

abundance: once
j_gene: TRBJ1-1
v_gene: TRBV28
len: 15
d_gene: TRBD1
CDR3nt: TGTGCCAGCATTGACCAGGGGGCTTGGAACACTGAAGCTTTCTTT
CDR3aa: CASIDQGAWNTEAFF

abundance: -
j_gene: TRBJ1-2
v_gene: TRBV11-2
len: 13
d_gene: -
CDR3nt: TGTGCCAGCAGCTTAGATCGCGGGGGTGGCTACACCTTC
CDR3aa: CASSLDRGGGYTF

abundance: once
j_gene: TRBJ2-7
v_gene: TRBV18
len: 16
d_gene: -
CDR3nt: TGTGCCAGCTCACCAGTGGGGGGGGACACGTGGAGCGAGCAGTACTTC
CDR3aa: CASSPVGGDTWSEQYF

abundance: -
j_gene: TRBJ1-1
v_gene: TRBV5-1
len: 15
d_gene: -
CDR3nt: TGCGCCAGCAGCTTCCGCCGGGGGGAGAACACTGAAGCTTTCTTT
CDR3aa: CASSFRRGENTEAFF

abundance: -
j_gene: TRBJ2-2
v_gene: TRBV27
len: 16
d_gene: TRBD1
CDR3nt: TGTGCCAGCAGTTTATTTGGGACAGTGAACACCGGGGAGCTGTTTTTT
CDR3aa: CASSLFGTVNTGELFF

abundance: -
j_gene: TRBJ2-5
v_gene: TRBV28
len: 15
d_gene: TRBD1
CDR3nt: TGTGCCAGCAGCCCGAGCGGCACAGGGGAAGAGACCCAGTACTTC
CDR3aa: CASSPSGTGEETQYF

abundance: -
j_gene: TRBJ2-1
v_gene: TRBV7-6
len: 12
d_gene: -
CDR3nt: TGTGCCAGCAGTTCCAGGGTCGGTGAGCAGTTCTTC
CDR3aa: CASSSRVGEQFF

abundance: few
j_gene: TRBJ1-5
v_gene: TRBV28
len: 13
d_gene: -
CDR3nt: TGTGCCAGCAGTTTACGTTCTAATCAGCCCCAGCATTTT
CDR3aa: CASSLRSNQPQHF

abundance: -
j_gene: TRBJ1-2
v_gene: TRBV11-2
len: 15
d_gene: -
CDR3nt: TGTGCCGGCAGCGGGGGGGCTCAGGGACGGGATGGCTACACCTTC
CDR3aa: CAGSGGAQGRDGYTF

abundance: -
j_gene: TRBJ2-1
v_gene: TRBV7-9
len: 15
d_gene: -
CDR3nt: TGTGCCAGCAGCCGGGAGCCCCCTAGATACAATGAGCAGTTCTTC
CDR3aa: CASSREPPRYNEQFF

abundance: -
j_gene: TRBJ2-7
v_gene: TRBV4-2
len: 18
d_gene: -
CDR3nt: TGTGCCAGCAGCCAAGGACTCCCTGCTGAGCATTGGACACCCGAGCAGTACTTC
CDR3aa: CASSQGLPAEHWTPEQYF

abundance: -
j_gene: TRBJ2-2
v_gene: TRBV28
len: 16
d_gene: TRBD1
CDR3nt: TGTGCCAGCATCAAACGAGGGGGCGTGAACACCGGGGAGCTGTTTTTT
CDR3aa: CASIKRGGVNTGELFF

abundance: -
j_gene: TRBJ1-2
v_gene: TRBV6-1
len: 12
d_gene: TRBD1
CDR3nt: TGTGCCAGCAACAGGGGAGTTGTTGGCTACACCTTC
CDR3aa: CASNRGVVGYTF